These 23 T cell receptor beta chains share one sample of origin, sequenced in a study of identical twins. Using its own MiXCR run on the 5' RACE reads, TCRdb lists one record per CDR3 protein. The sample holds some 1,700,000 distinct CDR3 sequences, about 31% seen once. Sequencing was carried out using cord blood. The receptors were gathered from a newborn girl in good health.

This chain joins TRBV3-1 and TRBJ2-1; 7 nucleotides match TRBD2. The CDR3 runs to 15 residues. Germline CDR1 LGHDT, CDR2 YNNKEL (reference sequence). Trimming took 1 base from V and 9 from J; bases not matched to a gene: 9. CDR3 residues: CASSQGWASGAEQFF. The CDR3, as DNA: TGTGCCAGCAGCCAAGGATGGGCTAGCGGAGCTGAGCAGTTCTTC.

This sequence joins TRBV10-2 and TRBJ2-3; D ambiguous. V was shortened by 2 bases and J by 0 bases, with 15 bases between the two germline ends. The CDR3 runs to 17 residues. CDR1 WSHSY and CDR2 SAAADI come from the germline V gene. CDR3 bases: TGCGCCAGCAGTGAGCCCCCGTTGACCCCTAGCACAGATACGCAGTATTTT. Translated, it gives CASSEPPLTPSTDTQYF.

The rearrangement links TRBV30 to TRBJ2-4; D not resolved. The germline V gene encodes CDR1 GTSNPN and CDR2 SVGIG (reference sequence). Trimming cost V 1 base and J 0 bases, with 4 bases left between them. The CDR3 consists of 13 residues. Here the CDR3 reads CAWSGLAKNIQYF. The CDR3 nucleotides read TGTGCCTGGAGTGGGCTAGCCAAAAACATTCAGTACTTC.

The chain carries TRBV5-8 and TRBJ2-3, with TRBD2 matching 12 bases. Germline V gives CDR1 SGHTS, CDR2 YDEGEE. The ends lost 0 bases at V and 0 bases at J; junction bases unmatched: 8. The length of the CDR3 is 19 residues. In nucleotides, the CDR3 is TGTGCCAGCAGCTTGGCGTGGCTAGCGGGGGGGCTAAGCACAGATACGCAGTATTTT. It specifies CASSLAWLAGGLSTDTQYF.

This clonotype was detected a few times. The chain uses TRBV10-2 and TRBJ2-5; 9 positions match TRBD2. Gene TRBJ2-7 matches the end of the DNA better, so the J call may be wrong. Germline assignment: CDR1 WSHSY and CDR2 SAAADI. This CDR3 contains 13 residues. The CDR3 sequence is CATDLAGTYEQYF. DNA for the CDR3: TGCGCCACAGACCTAGCGGGAACCTACGAGCAGTACTTC.

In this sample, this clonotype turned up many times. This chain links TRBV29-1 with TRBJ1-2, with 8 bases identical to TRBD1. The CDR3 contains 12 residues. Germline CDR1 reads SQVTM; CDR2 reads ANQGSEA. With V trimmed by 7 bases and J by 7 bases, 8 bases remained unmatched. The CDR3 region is CSALTGEGGYTF. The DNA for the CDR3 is TGCAGCGCATTGACAGGGGAGGGTGGCTACACCTTC.

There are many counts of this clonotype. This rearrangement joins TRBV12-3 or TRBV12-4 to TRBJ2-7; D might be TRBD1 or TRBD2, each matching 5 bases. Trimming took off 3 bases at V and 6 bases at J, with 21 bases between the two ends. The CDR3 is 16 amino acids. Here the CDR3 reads CASSFRRLGTSIEQYF. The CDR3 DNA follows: TGTGCCAGCAGTTTCCGTCGTCTAGGGACCTCTATCGAGCAGTACTTC.

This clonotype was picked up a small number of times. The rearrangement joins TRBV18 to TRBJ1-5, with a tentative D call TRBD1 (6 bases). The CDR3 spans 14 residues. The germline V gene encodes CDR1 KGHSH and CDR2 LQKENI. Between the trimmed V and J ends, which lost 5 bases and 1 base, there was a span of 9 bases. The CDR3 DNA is TGTGCCAGCTCAGCTCAGGGGAGCAATCAGCCCCAGCATTTT. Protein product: CASSAQGSNQPQHF.

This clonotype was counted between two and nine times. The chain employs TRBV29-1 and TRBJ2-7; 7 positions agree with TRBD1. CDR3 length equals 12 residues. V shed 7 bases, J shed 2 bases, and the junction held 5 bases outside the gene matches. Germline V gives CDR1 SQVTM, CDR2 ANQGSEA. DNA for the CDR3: TGCAGCGCCGCAAGGGGGCCCTACGAGCAGTACTTC. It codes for CSAARGPYEQYF.

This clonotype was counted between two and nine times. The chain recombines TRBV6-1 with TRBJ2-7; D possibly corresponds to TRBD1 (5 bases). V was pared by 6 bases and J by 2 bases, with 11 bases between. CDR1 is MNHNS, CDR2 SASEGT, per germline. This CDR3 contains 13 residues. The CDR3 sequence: CASSQTDTYEQYF. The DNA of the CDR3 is TGTGCCAGCAGCCAGACAGATACCTACGAGCAGTACTTC.

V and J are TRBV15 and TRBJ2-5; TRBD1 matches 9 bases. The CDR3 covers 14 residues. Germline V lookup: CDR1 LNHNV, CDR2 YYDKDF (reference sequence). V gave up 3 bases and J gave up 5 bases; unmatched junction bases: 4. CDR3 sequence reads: CATSRDRGGETQYF. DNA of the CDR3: TGTGCCACCAGCAGGGACAGGGGAGGCGAGACCCAGTACTTC.

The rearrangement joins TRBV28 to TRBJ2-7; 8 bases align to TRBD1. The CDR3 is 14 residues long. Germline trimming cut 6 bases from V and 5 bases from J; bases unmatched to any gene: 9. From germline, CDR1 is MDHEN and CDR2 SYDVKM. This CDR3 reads CASSSTGAAHEQYF. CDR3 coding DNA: TGTGCCAGCAGCTCGACAGGGGCGGCTCACGAGCAGTACTTC.

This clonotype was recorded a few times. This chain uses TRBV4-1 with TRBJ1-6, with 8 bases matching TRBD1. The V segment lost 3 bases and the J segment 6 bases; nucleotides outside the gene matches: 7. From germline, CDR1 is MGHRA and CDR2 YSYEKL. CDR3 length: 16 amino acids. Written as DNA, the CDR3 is TGCGCCAGCAGCCAGTCGACAGGGGTTTTTAATTCACCCCTCCACTTT. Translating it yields CASSQSTGVFNSPLHF.

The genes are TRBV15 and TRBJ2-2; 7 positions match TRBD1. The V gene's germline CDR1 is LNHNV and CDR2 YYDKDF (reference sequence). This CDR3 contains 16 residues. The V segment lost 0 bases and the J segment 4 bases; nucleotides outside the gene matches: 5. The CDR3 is CATSRDRRGFTGELFF. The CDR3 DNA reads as TGTGCCACCAGCAGAGATCGCAGGGGGTTCACCGGGGAGCTGTTTTTT.

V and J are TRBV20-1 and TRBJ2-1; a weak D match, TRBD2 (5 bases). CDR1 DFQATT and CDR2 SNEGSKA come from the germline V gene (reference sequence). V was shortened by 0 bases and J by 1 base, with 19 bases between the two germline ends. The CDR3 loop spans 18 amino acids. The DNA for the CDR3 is TGCAGTGCTAGAGACCCCGGAGGCACGGTGGGGTCCTACAATGAGCAGTTCTTC. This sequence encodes CSARDPGGTVGSYNEQFF.

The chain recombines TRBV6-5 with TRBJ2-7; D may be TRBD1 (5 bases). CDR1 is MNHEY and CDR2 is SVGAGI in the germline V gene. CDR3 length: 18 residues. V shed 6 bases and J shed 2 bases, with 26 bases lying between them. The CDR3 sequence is CASRSGQRGILFAYEQYF. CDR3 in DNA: TGTGCCAGCAGATCCGGACAAAGAGGTATACTTTTCGCCTACGAGCAGTACTTC.

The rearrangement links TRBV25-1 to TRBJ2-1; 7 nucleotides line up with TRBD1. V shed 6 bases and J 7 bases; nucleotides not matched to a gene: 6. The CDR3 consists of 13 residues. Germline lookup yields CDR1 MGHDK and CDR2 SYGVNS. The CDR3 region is CASRIGTANEQFF. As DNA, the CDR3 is TGTGCCAGCAGGATCGGGACAGCGAATGAGCAGTTCTTC.

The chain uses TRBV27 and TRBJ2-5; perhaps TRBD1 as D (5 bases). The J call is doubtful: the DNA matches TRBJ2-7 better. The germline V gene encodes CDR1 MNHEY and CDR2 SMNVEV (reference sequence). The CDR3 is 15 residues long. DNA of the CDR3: TGTGCCAGCAGTTTGTATTACCAGGGAACCTACGAGCAGTACTTC. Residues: CASSLYYQGTYEQYF.

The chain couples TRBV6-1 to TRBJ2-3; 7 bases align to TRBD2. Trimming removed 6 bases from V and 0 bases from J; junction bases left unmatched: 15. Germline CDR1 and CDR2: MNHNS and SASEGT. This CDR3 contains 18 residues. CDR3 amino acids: CASSVTGGPPVSTDTQYF. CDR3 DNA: TGTGCCAGCAGCGTGACGGGGGGACCCCCCGTTAGCACAGATACGCAGTATTTT.

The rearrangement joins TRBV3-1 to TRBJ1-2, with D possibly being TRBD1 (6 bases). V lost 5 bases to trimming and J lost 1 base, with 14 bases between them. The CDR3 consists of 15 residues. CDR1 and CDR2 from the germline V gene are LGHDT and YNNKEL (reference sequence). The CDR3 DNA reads TGTGCCAGCAGCGGGGTGACAGGCCTTAACTATGGCTACACCTTC. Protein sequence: CASSGVTGLNYGYTF.

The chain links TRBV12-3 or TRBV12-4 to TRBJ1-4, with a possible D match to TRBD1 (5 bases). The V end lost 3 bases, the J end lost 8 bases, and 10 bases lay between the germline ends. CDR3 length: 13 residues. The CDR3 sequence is CASSFFREEKLFF. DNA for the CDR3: TGTGCCAGCAGTTTTTTCAGGGAGGAAAAACTGTTTTTT.

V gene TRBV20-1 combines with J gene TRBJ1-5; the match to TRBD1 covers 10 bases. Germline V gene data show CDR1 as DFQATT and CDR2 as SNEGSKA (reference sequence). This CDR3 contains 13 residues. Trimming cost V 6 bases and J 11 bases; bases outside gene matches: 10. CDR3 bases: TGCAGTGCGGGTTACCGGGACAGGGGATCCCAGCATTTT. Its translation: CSAGYRDRGSQHF.

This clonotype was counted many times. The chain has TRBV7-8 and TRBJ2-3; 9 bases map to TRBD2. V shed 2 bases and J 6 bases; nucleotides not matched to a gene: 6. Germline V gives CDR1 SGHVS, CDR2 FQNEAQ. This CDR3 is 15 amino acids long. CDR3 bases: TGTGCCAGCAGCTTATCGGGACTAGCATTGGATACGCAGTATTTT. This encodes CASSLSGLALDTQYF.